This T cell receptor beta chain originates from a study of blood T cell repertoires in COVID-19. Across the whole study: Acute and convalescent COVID-19 specimens originated in the United States, Italy and Spain. T cells, B-cell-depleted T cells, or PBMCs supplied cDNA or gDNA.

Germline CDR1 MNHEY, CDR2 SMNVEV (reference sequence). V was pared by 4 bases and J by 3 bases, with 16 bases of the junction left unmatched. The CDR3 length is 18 residues. Authors' analysis steps: Counts of nucleated cells, estimated from reference gene primer amplification, were obtained. Sequencing was performed with immunoSEQ multiplex PCR; in TCRdb, only in-frame clones are kept and a portion is missing. V and J calls and clone size are as listed in that table; D and trimming were resolved from the DNA. In the table there are 25,000 to 35,000 clones, roughly 82% of which are singletons. This clone was detected a few times.

The TCR comes from an older man with active or convalescent COVID-19. This chain joins TRBV27 and TRBJ2-7, with 9 bases matching TRBD1. Input material: peripheral blood. The CDR3 bases are TGTGCCAGCAGTTCACACCGGGACAGGGTAAGATCACGCTACGAGCAGTACTTC. It is translated as CASSSHRDRVRSRYEQYF.